The entry below gives a single TCR beta chain sequence along with its context. What it recognizes is unknown. Clones were sequenced by immunoSEQ multiplex PCR, and TCRdb holds only the in-frame ones, with some missing. The sample carries 150,000 to 200,000 clones, approximately 95% recorded once. The data derive from a study of shared clonotypes between healthy human individuals. Across the whole study: CD4 naive and CD4 memory each took three plates per donor, while CD8 naive took two and CD8 memory one. Points from the study as a whole: Specimens sampled were limited to blood, with tissue repertoires likely differing.

CDR1 is SGHTA, CDR2 FQGNSA, per germline. V was pared by 5 bases and J by 4 bases, with 13 bases between. The CDR3 contains 14 residues. Material for sequencing was naive CD4+ T cells sorted from blood. As to subset: CD45RA+ positively selected. This sequence joins TRBV7-2 and TRBJ2-3, with a tentative D call TRBD2 (6 bases). The receptor comes from a woman in her twenties or thirties in good health. CDR3 nucleotide sequence: TGTGCCAGCAGCCAGGACGGGAGACCAGATACGCAGTATTTT. Its translation: CASSQDGRPDTQYF.